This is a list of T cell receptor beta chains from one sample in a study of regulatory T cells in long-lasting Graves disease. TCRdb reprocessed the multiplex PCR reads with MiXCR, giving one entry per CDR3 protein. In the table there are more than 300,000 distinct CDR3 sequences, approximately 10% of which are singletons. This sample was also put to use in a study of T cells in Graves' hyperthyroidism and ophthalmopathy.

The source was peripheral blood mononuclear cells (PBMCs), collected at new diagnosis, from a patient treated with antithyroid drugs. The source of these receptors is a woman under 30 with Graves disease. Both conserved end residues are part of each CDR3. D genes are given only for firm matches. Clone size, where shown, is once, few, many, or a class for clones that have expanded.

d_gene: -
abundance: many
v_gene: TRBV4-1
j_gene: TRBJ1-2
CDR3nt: TGCGCCAGCAGCCAAGATCGGGGCTATGGCTACACCTTC
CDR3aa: CASSQDRGYGYTF

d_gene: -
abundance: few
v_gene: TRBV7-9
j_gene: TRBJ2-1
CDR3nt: TGTGCCATCAACCCAATCACGGGGGTAAAGAGCTCCTACAATGAGCAGTTCTTC
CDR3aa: CAINPITGVKSSYNEQFF

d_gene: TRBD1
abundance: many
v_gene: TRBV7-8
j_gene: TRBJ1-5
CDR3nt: TGTGCCAGCAGCCCGCAAGGGGGCCTTAGCAATCAGCCCCAGCATTTT
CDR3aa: CASSPQGGLSNQPQHF

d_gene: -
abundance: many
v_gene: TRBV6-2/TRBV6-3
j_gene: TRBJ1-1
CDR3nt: TGTGCCAGCAGTTCGCTCCCACGACATCCGGAAGCTTTCTTT
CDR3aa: CASSSLPRHPEAFF

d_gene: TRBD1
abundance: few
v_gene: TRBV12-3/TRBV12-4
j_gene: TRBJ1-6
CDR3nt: TGTGCCAGCAGTTTATCAGTGACAGGGGGCTATTCACCCCTCCACTTT
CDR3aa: CASSLSVTGGYSPLHF

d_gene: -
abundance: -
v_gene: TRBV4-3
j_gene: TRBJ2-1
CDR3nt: TGCGCCAGCAGCCAGATACTAGGTGGCCCGAACAATGAGCAGTTCTTC
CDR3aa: CASSQILGGPNNEQFF

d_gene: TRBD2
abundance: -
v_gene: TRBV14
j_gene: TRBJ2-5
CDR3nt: TGTGCCAGCAGCTCGACTAGCGGTCAGTACTTC
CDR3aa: CASSSTSGQYF

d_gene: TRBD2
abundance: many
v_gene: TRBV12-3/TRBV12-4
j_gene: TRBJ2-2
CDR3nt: TGTGCCAGCAGTTTCTCGGGCGGGAGGGACACCGGGGAGCTGTTTTTT
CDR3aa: CASSFSGGRDTGELFF

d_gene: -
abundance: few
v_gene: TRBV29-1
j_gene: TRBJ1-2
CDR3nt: TGCAGCGTTGATAATAGTGAGGGCTATGGCTACACCTTC
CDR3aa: CSVDNSEGYGYTF

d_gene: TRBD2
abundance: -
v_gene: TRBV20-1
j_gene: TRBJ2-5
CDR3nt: TGCAGTGCTTTATCGGGACTAGCGGACGAGACCCAGTACTTC
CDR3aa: CSALSGLADETQYF

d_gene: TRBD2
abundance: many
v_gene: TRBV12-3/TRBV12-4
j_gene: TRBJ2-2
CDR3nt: TGTGCCAGCAGTTTAGGGCGACTAGCGGGGGTCACCGGGGAGCTGTTTTTT
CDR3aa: CASSLGRLAGVTGELFF

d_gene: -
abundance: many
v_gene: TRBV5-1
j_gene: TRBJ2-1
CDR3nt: TGCGCCAGCAGACAGGGACATTTGAGGGAGCAGTTCTTC
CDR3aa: CASRQGHLREQFF

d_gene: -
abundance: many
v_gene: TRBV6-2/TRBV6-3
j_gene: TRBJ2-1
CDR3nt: TGTGCCAGCAGTTACCCGATAATCAATGAGCAGTTCTTC
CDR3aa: CASSYPIINEQFF

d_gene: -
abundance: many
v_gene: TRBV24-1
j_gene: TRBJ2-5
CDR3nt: TGTGCCACCAGTGCCCTTGAGGGGGGTAAGCAGACCCAGTACTTC
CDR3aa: CATSALEGGKQTQYF

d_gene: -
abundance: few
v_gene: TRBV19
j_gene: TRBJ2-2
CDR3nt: TGTGCCAGTAGTATAGACGGAGGAAACACCGGGGAGCTGTTTTTT
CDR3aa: CASSIDGGNTGELFF

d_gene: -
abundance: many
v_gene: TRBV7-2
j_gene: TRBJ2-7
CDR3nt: TGTGCCAGCAGCTTAGACAGTAGCAGCGTCTACGAGCAGTACTTC
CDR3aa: CASSLDSSSVYEQYF

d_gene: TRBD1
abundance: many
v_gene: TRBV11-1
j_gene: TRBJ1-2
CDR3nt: TGTGCCAGCAGCCTGAGACAGGGGCCCCCTAACTATGGCTACACCTTC
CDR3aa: CASSLRQGPPNYGYTF

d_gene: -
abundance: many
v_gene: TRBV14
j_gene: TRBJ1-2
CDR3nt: TGTGCCAGCGGCCTGACAGGACTCTACTATGGCTACACCTTC
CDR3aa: CASGLTGLYYGYTF

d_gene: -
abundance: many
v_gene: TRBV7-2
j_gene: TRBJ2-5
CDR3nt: TGTGCCAGCAGCTTAGATGGCAGGGTTGAGACCCAGTACTTC
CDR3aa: CASSLDGRVETQYF

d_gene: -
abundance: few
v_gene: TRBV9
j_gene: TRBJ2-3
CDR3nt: TGTGCCAGCAGCGTGGGGGATCCTACTCTGGGGCAGTATTTT
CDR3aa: CASSVGDPTLGQYF

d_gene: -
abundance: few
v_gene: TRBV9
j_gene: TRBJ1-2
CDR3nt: TGTGCCAGCAGCGTAGAAGGAGTAAACTATGGCTACACCTTC
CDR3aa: CASSVEGVNYGYTF

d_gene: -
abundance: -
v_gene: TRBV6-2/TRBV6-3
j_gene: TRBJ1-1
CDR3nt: TGTGCCAGCAGTTTCGCTGGAGGGGCTTTCTTT
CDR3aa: CASSFAGGAFF

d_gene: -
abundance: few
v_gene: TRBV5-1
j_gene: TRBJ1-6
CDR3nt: TGCGCCAGCAGCTTGGAGGGAAATAATTCACCCCTCCACTTT
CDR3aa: CASSLEGNNSPLHF

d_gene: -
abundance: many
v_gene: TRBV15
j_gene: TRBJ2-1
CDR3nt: TGTGCCACCAGCAGAGAGGCGAGGAGCTCCTACAATGAGCAGTTCTTC
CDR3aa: CATSREARSSYNEQFF

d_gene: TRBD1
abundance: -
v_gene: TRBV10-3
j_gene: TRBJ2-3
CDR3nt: TGTGCCATCAGAGACCCCGGGACAGGGGTTAGAGATACGCAGTATTTT
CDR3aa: CAIRDPGTGVRDTQYF

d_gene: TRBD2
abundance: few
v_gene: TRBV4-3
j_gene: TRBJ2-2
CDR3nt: TGCGCCAGCAGCCAAGATGGGGATTTACTAGCGAGCGGGGAGCTGTTTTTT
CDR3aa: CASSQDGDLLASGELFF

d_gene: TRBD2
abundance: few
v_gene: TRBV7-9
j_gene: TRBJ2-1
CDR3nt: TGTGCCAGCAGCTTAGCGGGACTAGCGGGAGGCAATGAGCAGTTCTTC
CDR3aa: CASSLAGLAGGNEQFF

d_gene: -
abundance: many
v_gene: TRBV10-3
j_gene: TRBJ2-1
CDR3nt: TGTGCCATCAGTGAGCCGAGGTCCGGGGGCAAGATCTATGAGCAGTTCTTC
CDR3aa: CAISEPRSGGKIYEQFF

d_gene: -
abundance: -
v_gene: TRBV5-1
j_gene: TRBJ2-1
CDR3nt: TGCGCCAGCAGCTCCCCTCCTTCCAATGAGCAGTTCTTC
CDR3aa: CASSSPPSNEQFF

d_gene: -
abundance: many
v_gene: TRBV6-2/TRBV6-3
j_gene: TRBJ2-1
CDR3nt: TGTGCCAGCCATGGGAGGGGGGGGTCCTACAATGAGCAGTTCTTC
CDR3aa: CASHGRGGSYNEQFF

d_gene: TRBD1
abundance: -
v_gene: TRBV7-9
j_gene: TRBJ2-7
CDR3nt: TGTGCCAGCACCGTGAGACAGGGGGAATACGAGCAGTACTTC
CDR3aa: CASTVRQGEYEQYF

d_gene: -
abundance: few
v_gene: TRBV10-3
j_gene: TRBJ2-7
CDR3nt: TGTGCCATCACCGATGGGGACAACCAAGGGGGCTACGAGCAGTACTTC
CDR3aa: CAITDGDNQGGYEQYF

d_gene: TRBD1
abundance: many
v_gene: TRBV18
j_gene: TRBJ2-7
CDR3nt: TGTGCCAGCTCCCCCCCGACAGGGGTCGGTGCGGACTTC
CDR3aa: CASSPPTGVGADF

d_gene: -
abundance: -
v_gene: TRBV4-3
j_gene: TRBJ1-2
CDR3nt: TGCGCCAGCAGCCTAGGGGGAGGGCGTCTAGAGGGCTACACCTTC
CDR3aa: CASSLGGGRLEGYTF

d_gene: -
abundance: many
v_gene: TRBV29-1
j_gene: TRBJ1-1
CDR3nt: TGCAGCGTTGATCCAGGGAAGAACACTGAAGCTTTCTTT
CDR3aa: CSVDPGKNTEAFF

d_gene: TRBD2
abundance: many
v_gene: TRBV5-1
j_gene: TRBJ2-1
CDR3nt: TGCGCCAGCAGCTTGGTGTTAGCGGGGGGAGCCGGGGATGAGCAGTTCTTC
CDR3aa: CASSLVLAGGAGDEQFF

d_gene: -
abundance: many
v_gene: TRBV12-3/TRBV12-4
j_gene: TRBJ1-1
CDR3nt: TGTGCCAGCAGTTTAGCGCTGGTAGGGGCGGGAATGAACACTGAAGCTTTCTTT
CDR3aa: CASSLALVGAGMNTEAFF

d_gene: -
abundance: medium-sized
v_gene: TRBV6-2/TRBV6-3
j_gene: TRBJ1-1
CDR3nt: TGTGCCAGCAGTTACTCAGAGGCTAATGCTGAAGCTTTCTTT
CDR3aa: CASSYSEANAEAFF

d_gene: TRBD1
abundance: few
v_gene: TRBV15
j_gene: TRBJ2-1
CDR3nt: TGTGCCACCAGCGCGTACAGGGGCAATGAGCAGTTCTTC
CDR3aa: CATSAYRGNEQFF

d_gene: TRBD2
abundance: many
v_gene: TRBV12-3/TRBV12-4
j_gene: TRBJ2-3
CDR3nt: TGTGCCAGCAGTTACGCGGGACTAGCGGTAGGAGATACGCAGTATTTT
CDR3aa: CASSYAGLAVGDTQYF

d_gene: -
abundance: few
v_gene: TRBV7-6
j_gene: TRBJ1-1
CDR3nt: TGTGCCATCCAAAAACAGGCGAACACTGAAGCTTTCTTT
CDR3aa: CAIQKQANTEAFF

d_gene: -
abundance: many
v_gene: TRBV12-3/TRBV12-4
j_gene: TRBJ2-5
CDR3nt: TGTGCCAGCACCATAGGGAGGGAGACCCAGTACTTC
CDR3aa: CASTIGRETQYF

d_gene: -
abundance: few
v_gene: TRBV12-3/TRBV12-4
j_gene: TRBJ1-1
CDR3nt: TGTGCCAGCAGCCGCCGGGACATTGAAGCTTTCTTT
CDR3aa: CASSRRDIEAFF

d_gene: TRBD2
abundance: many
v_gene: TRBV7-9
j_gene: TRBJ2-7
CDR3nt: TGTGCCAGCAGCTCTAGCGGGAGGACCTCCTACGAGCAGTACTTC
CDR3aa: CASSSSGRTSYEQYF

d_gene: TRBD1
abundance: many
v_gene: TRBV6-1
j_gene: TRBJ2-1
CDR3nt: TGTGCCAGCAAGATGACAGGGGATGAGCAGTTCTTC
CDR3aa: CASKMTGDEQFF

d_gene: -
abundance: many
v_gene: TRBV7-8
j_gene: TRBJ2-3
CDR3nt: TGTGCCAGCAGGTCCCATGGGAGCACAGATACGCAGTATTTT
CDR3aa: CASRSHGSTDTQYF

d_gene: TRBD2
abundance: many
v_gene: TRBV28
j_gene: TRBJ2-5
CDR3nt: TGTGCCAGCAGTTCCCTAGCGGGGAGAGAGACCCAGTACTTC
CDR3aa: CASSSLAGRETQYF

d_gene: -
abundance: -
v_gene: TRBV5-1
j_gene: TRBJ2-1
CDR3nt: TGCGCCAGCAGCCCTCCGCTGTCGGGGAGTCCGGGTAATGAGCAGTTCTTC
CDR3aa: CASSPPLSGSPGNEQFF

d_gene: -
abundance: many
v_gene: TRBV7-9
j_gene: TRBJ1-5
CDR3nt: TGTGCCAGCAGCTTAGATCGGGAACCCAATCAGCCCCAGCATTTT
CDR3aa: CASSLDREPNQPQHF

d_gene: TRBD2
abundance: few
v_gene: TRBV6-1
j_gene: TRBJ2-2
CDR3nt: TGTGCCAGCAGTAAACTAGCGGGGACGAACACCGGGGAGCTGTTTTTT
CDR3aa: CASSKLAGTNTGELFF

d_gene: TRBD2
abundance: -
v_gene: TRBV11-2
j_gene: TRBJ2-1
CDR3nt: TGTGCCAGCAGCACCGGGGGGACTAGCGGGAGTAATGAGCAGTTCTTC
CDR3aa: CASSTGGTSGSNEQFF

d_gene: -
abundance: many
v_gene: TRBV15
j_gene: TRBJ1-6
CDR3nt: TGTGCCACCAGCAGAGATGGACAGAGTCGTTCACCCCTCCACTTT
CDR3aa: CATSRDGQSRSPLHF

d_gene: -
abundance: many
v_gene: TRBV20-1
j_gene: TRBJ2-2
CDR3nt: TGCAGTGCTACCAGGGGGGGGAACACCGGGGAGCTGTTTTTT
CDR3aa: CSATRGGNTGELFF

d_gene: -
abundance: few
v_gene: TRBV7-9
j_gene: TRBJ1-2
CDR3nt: TGTGCCAGCAGCTTTGGACCGGGGAATGGCTACACCTTC
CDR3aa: CASSFGPGNGYTF

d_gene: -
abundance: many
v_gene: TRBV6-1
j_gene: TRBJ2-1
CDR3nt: TGTGCCAGCAAGAAAGATGGGGGGACGCAGTTCTTC
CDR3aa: CASKKDGGTQFF